A selection of T cell receptor beta chains follows, all from one sample in a study of T cells in Graves' hyperthyroidism and ophthalmopathy. TCRdb called the multiplex PCR reads again in MiXCR, with one record for every CDR3 protein. Seen here are 300,000 to 450,000 distinct CDR3 sequences, roughly 18% observed once, and the top ten hold roughly 16%. Sequencing was done on a sample of blood. These receptors were obtained from a woman aged 40 to 49 with Graves' ophthalmopathy. Both conserved end residues are part of each CDR3. The D gene is left open where the match is weak. Where a row states a size, it is once, few, many or the class of an expanded clone; other rows omit it.

D,V,size,J,CDR3,DNA
TRBD2,TRBV20-1,many,TRBJ2-7,CSASKGTSSYEQYF,TGCAGTGCTAGTAAGGGGACTAGCTCCTACGAGCAGTACTTC
NA,TRBV25-1,many,TRBJ2-5,CASSEYGGGLETQYF,TGTGCCAGCAGTGAATACGGCGGCGGGTTGGAGACCCAGTACTTC
NA,TRBV12-3/TRBV12-4,many,TRBJ1-5,CASSLGWENQPQHF,TGTGCCAGCAGTTTAGGTTGGGAGAATCAGCCCCAGCATTTT
TRBD1,TRBV28,few,TRBJ2-7,CASSDRVVEQYF,TGTGCCAGCAGTGACAGGGTAGTCGAGCAGTACTTC
NA,TRBV7-2,NA,TRBJ2-7,CASSNYRTPYEQYF,TGTGCCAGCAGCAACTACAGGACACCCTACGAGCAGTACTTC
TRBD1,TRBV7-9,many,TRBJ1-2,CASSSGGTGTAHYGYTF,TGTGCCAGCAGCTCGGGGGGTACCGGGACAGCACACTATGGCTACACCTTC
NA,TRBV5-4,many,TRBJ2-7,CASSSPPSAQYF,TGTGCCAGCAGCTCCCCTCCCAGTGCGCAGTACTTC
NA,TRBV29-1,many,TRBJ2-7,CSVEDRSGTPYEQYF,TGCAGCGTTGAAGACCGTTCCGGGACCCCCTACGAGCAGTACTTC
TRBD1,TRBV3-1,many,TRBJ2-7,CASSQAFRTGASYEQYF,TGTGCCAGCAGCCAAGCCTTTCGTACAGGGGCGTCCTACGAGCAGTACTTC
TRBD1,TRBV6-5,many,TRBJ2-7,CASSYGTGNAYEQYF,TGTGCCAGCAGTTACGGGACAGGGAATGCCTACGAGCAGTACTTC
TRBD1,TRBV20-1,many,TRBJ1-2,CSAPPTGSVKNYGYTF,TGCAGTGCTCCGCCGACAGGGAGTGTGAAGAATTATGGCTACACCTTC
NA,TRBV20-1,many,TRBJ1-2,CSARGMDYGYTF,TGCAGTGCTAGAGGAATGGATTATGGCTACACCTTC
TRBD1,TRBV12-3/TRBV12-4,NA,TRBJ1-2,CASSKQGAQGYTF,TGTGCCAGCAGTAAACAGGGGGCGCAGGGCTACACCTTC
TRBD1,TRBV7-2,NA,TRBJ2-5,CASSLDRGPQETQYF,TGTGCCAGCAGCTTAGACAGGGGGCCGCAAGAGACCCAGTACTTC
NA,TRBV18,many,TRBJ1-5,CASSPLGGSNQPQHF,TGTGCCAGCTCACCACTGGGAGGAAGCAATCAGCCCCAGCATTTT
NA,TRBV28,many,TRBJ1-6,CASRISGGNNSPLHF,TGTGCCAGCAGGATCTCGGGGGGGAATAATTCACCCCTCCACTTT
NA,TRBV28,many,TRBJ2-7,CASSFGVYEQYF,TGTGCCAGCAGTTTCGGAGTCTACGAGCAGTACTTC
NA,TRBV5-1,many,TRBJ2-7,CASSRGTRLGEQYF,TGCGCCAGCAGCCGGGGGACACGGCTTGGCGAGCAGTACTTC
NA,TRBV6-5,many,TRBJ2-7,CASSYGPSYEQYF,TGTGCCAGCAGTTACGGGCCTTCCTACGAGCAGTACTTC
TRBD2,TRBV12-3/TRBV12-4,many,TRBJ2-7,CASSLSRLAGLYEQYF,TGTGCCAGCAGTTTATCCCGACTAGCGGGACTCTACGAGCAGTACTTC
NA,TRBV7-2,many,TRBJ2-4,CASSYVRPGNIQYF,TGTGCCAGCAGCTACGTGAGACCGGGGAACATTCAGTACTTC
TRBD1,TRBV6-1,NA,TRBJ1-5,CASSVGTGNGNQPQHF,TGTGCCAGCAGTGTTGGGACAGGGAATGGCAATCAGCCCCAGCATTTT
NA,TRBV7-2,many,TRBJ1-1,CASSLVQGSDAFF,TGTGCCAGCAGCTTAGTTCAGGGGAGTGATGCTTTCTTT
TRBD2,TRBV7-2,many,TRBJ2-7,CASRPTSGPYEQYF,TGTGCCAGCAGACCGACTAGCGGGCCCTACGAGCAGTACTTC
NA,TRBV19,many,TRBJ1-5,CASKPGGPSNQPQHF,TGTGCCAGTAAACCGGGGGGCCCGAGCAATCAGCCCCAGCATTTT
NA,TRBV6-2/TRBV6-3,many,TRBJ1-1,CASRDTNTEAFF,TGTGCCAGCAGAGACACGAACACTGAAGCTTTCTTT
TRBD2,TRBV7-2,NA,TRBJ2-7,CASRRGLADYEQYF,TGTGCCAGCAGACGGGGACTAGCGGACTACGAGCAGTACTTC
TRBD1,TRBV6-5,many,TRBJ2-6,CASSLTGDGANVLTF,TGTGCCAGCAGTTTAACAGGGGACGGGGCCAACGTCCTGACTTTC
NA,TRBV4-3,many,TRBJ2-2,CASSHGLGDPGELFF,TGCGCCAGCAGCCACGGGCTAGGGGATCCCGGGGAGCTGTTTTTT
NA,TRBV18,NA,TRBJ1-1,CASSPQAQGNTEAFF,TGTGCCAGCTCACCACAGGCACAGGGTAACACTGAAGCTTTCTTT
NA,TRBV27,many,TRBJ2-7,CASRSWGTENYEQYF,TGTGCCAGCAGATCCTGGGGGACGGAAAACTACGAGCAGTACTTC
TRBD2,TRBV11-2,many,TRBJ2-7,CASSPSPRGRVYEQYF,TGTGCCAGCAGCCCTTCGCCCCGGGGGAGGGTCTACGAGCAGTACTTC
TRBD2,TRBV28,many,TRBJ2-7,CASTLAGGPDEQYF,TGTGCCAGCACCTTAGCGGGAGGGCCCGACGAGCAGTACTTC
TRBD1,TRBV28,many,TRBJ1-2,CASIPPGTGNYGYTF,TGTGCCAGCATCCCTCCCGGGACAGGGAACTATGGCTACACCTTC
TRBD2,TRBV20-1,NA,TRBJ2-2,CSARGAGMNTGELFF,TGCAGTGCTAGGGGAGCGGGGATGAACACCGGGGAGCTGTTTTTT
NA,TRBV29-1,many,TRBJ1-1,CSALTVNTEAFF,TGCAGCGCCTTGACAGTGAACACTGAAGCTTTCTTT
NA,TRBV6-1,many,TRBJ1-1,CASSEGSLGTEAFF,TGTGCCAGCAGTGAAGGGTCCCTGGGCACTGAAGCTTTCTTT
TRBD1,TRBV6-2/TRBV6-3,many,TRBJ2-6,CASEQGAQSGANVLTF,TGTGCCTCCGAACAGGGGGCGCAATCTGGGGCCAACGTCCTGACTTTC
NA,TRBV12-3/TRBV12-4,NA,TRBJ2-7,CASSSRNRDRLFEQYF,TGTGCCAGCAGTTCCCGGAATCGGGACCGCTTATTCGAGCAGTACTTC
TRBD2,TRBV27,many,TRBJ2-7,CASTAGTSPYEQYF,TGTGCCAGCACCGCCGGGACTAGCCCCTACGAGCAGTACTTC
NA,TRBV27,few,TRBJ1-1,CASSGLRGTEAFF,TGTGCCAGCAGTGGTCTTAGGGGCACTGAAGCTTTCTTT
NA,TRBV12-3/TRBV12-4,many,TRBJ1-1,CASSPLLAEAFF,TGTGCCAGCAGTCCACTTCTCGCTGAAGCTTTCTTT
NA,TRBV6-2/TRBV6-3,many,TRBJ1-2,CASSRREDGYTF,TGTGCCAGCAGCCGCCGGGAGGATGGCTACACCTTC
NA,TRBV7-6,many,TRBJ2-7,CASSLGEFLYEQYF,TGTGCCAGCAGCCTAGGCGAGTTTCTCTACGAGCAGTACTTC
TRBD2,TRBV28,many,TRBJ2-5,CASSPRLAGGPETQYF,TGTGCCAGCAGTCCCCGACTAGCGGGAGGTCCAGAGACCCAGTACTTC
TRBD1,TRBV6-2/TRBV6-3,many,TRBJ2-4,CASSRDSQGAKNIQYF,TGTGCCAGCAGCCGGGACAGCCAGGGGGCCAAAAACATTCAGTACTTC
NA,TRBV19,many,TRBJ1-1,CASKTGADTEAFF,TGTGCCAGTAAGACCGGGGCGGACACTGAAGCTTTCTTT
NA,TRBV3-1,NA,TRBJ2-2,CASSQTGTISTGELFF,TGTGCCAGCAGCCAAACTGGGACAATCTCGACCGGGGAGCTGTTTTTT
NA,TRBV19,many,TRBJ2-5,CASSLATGNSRETQYF,TGTGCCAGTAGTCTCGCGACAGGAAATAGCCGGGAGACCCAGTACTTC
NA,TRBV28,few,TRBJ2-7,CASSFGFATYEQYF,TGTGCCAGCAGTTTCGGTTTCGCTACCTACGAGCAGTACTTC
TRBD1,TRBV7-6,many,TRBJ1-1,CASSLADRTMNTEAFF,TGTGCCAGCAGCTTAGCGGACAGGACCATGAACACTGAAGCTTTCTTT
NA,TRBV10-1,many,TRBJ2-3,CASSEVGAITDTQYF,TGCGCCAGCAGTGAGGTTGGGGCTATCACAGATACGCAGTATTTT
TRBD1,TRBV19,many,TRBJ1-1,CASRQGVAEAFF,TGTGCCAGCAGACAGGGGGTCGCTGAAGCTTTCTTT
NA,TRBV12-3/TRBV12-4,NA,TRBJ1-1,CASSPLDPSKAFF,TGTGCCAGCAGTCCACTTGATCCGTCGAAAGCTTTCTTT
NA,TRBV12-3/TRBV12-4,many,TRBJ2-7,CASSFSTAYEQYF,TGTGCCAGCAGTTTTAGTACAGCCTACGAGCAGTACTTC
NA,TRBV7-2,many,TRBJ1-3,CASSEDRNSGNTIYF,TGTGCCAGCAGCGAAGACCGAAACTCTGGAAACACCATATATTTT
TRBD1,TRBV11-2,many,TRBJ1-2,CASSSSGQSNYGYTF,TGTGCCAGCAGCTCCTCGGGACAGAGTAACTATGGCTACACCTTC
NA,TRBV4-2,many,TRBJ1-5,CASSQEPGSNQPQHF,TGTGCCAGCAGCCAAGAACCAGGATCAAATCAGCCCCAGCATTTT
TRBD2,TRBV5-1,many,TRBJ2-7,CASSLSPGLVTYEQYF,TGCGCCAGCAGCTTGTCCCCGGGACTAGTAACCTACGAGCAGTACTTC
TRBD1,TRBV6-1,once,TRBJ1-2,CASRGQGPSVDYGYTF,TGTGCCAGCAGAGGACAGGGCCCTTCGGTGGACTATGGCTACACCTTC